One T cell receptor (beta chain) is described in this entry. Clones were sequenced by immunoSEQ multiplex PCR, and TCRdb holds only the in-frame ones, with some missing. The table has some 260,000 clones, around nine tenths seen once. These data are taken from a study of blood T cell repertoires in COVID-19. At the level of the study: In each case, the material was cDNA or gDNA derived from T cells, B-cell-depleted T cells, or PBMCs.

This CDR3 is 15 amino acids long. Per germline, CDR1 GTSNPN and CDR2 SVGIG (reference sequence). V lost 5 bases to trimming and J lost 5 bases; unmatched junction nucleotides: 6. This clonotype originated in a woman between 65 and 79 years old with COVID-19, enrolled during active disease. Sequencing was done on a sample of peripheral blood. The genes are TRBV30 and TRBJ2-2, with 12 positions matching TRBD2. In nucleotides, the CDR3 is TGTGCCTGGGGGGGACTAGCGGGCGGTACCGGGGAGCTGTTTTTT. Residues: CAWGGLAGGTGELFF.